This T cell receptor (beta chain) emerged from a study of blood T cell repertoires in COVID-19. The V and J ends lost 4 bases and 7 bases respectively, with 17 bases between them. The CDR3 contains 14 residues. Per the germline V gene, CDR1 is MRHNA and CDR2 is SNTAGT. Generated by immunoSEQ multiplex PCR, the TCRdb table keeps only in-frame clones and is missing some. The repertoire includes around 250,000 clones, 82% of them detected once, and approximately 16% sits in the top ten. The sequenced sample consisted of PBMCs or T cells enriched from blood (not recorded which). This chain uses TRBV6-4 with TRBJ2-7; D possibly corresponds to TRBD2 (5 bases). The sequence came from a man aged 35-49 years who had recovered from COVID-19. The CDR3 DNA reads TGTGCCAGCAGTGTCCCCGTCCGTGAGGGAGAGCAGTACTTC. Protein sequence: CASSVPVREGEQYF.